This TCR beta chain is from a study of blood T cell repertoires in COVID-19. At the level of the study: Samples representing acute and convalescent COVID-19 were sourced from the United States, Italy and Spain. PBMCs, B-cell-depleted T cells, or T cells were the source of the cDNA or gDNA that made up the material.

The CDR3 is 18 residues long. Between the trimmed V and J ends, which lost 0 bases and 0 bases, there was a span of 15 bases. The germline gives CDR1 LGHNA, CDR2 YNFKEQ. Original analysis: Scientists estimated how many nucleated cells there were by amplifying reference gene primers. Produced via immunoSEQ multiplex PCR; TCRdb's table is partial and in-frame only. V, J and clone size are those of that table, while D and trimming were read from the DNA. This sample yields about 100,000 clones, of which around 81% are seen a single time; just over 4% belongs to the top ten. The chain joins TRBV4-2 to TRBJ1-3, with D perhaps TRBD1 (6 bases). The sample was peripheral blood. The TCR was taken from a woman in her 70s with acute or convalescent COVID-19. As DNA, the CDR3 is TGTGCCAGCAGCCAAGATTGGGTCCAGGGGAGCTCTGGAAACACCATATATTTT. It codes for CASSQDWVQGSSGNTIYF.